The 21 T cell receptor beta chains in this list originate from one sample, sequenced in a study of blood T cell repertoires in COVID-19. TCRdb keeps only in-frame clones here, not all; method: immunoSEQ multiplex PCR. The sample holds around 71,000 clones, about three quarters seen once. Source material: peripheral blood. All receptors derive from a woman aged 80 or older with active or convalescent COVID-19.

The CDR3 DNA is TGTGCCAGCAGCCTTGGAGGGGCACCCCTCCACTTT. Translating gives CASSLGGAPLHF. The chain carries TRBV14 and TRBJ1-6; tentatively, D is TRBD1 (5 bases). V was shortened by 4 bases and J by 11 bases, with 9 bases between the two germline ends. There are 12 residues in the CDR3. Germline V gene sequence: CDR1 SGHDN, CDR2 FVKESK.

V usage is TRBV2 and J usage is TRBJ2-3; 9 nucleotides align to TRBD2. V dropped 5 bases and J dropped 6; count of bases not matched to a gene: 3. The germline V gene has CDR1 SNHLY and CDR2 FYNNEI. This CDR3 contains 13 residues. This CDR3 is CASSIAGVDTQYF. DNA of the CDR3: TGTGCCAGCAGTATAGCGGGGGTGGATACGCAGTATTTT.

The sample holds one count of this clone. This chain joins TRBV19 and TRBJ2-5; 7 bases align to TRBD2. This CDR3 spans 16 amino acids. Looked up from germline, CDR1 is LNHDA and CDR2 is SQIVND (reference sequence). V dropped 6 bases and J dropped 0; count of bases not matched to a gene: 10. The CDR3 nucleotides read TGTGCCAGTAGGGCGGGGCGGGGGAACTACCAAGAGACCCAGTACTTC. It encodes CASRAGRGNYQETQYF.

This clone was seen just once. The chain links TRBV18 to TRBJ2-3; TRBD1 agrees at 11 bases. Losses at the gene ends were 0 bases for V and 3 bases for J; bases not matched to a gene: 2. The CDR3 is made up of 16 amino acids. Germline V gene lookup returns CDR1 KGHSH and CDR2 LQKENI. The CDR3 nucleotides are TGTGCCAGCTCACCACCTTGGGACAGGGGGACAGATACGCAGTATTTT. Amino acids: CASSPPWDRGTDTQYF.

This clone was detected only once. The chain links TRBV27 to TRBJ2-1; D remains unclear. Germline V gives CDR1 MNHEY, CDR2 SMNVEV (reference sequence). The CDR3 consists of 13 residues. V was clipped by 4 bases and J by 12 bases, with 16 bases between them. CDR3 sequence: CASSSTVAARQFF. As DNA, the CDR3 is TGTGCCAGCAGTTCGACTGTAGCAGCCCGGCAGTTCTTC.

The V gene is TRBV3-1 (or the pseudogene TRBV3-2), the J gene TRBJ1-1; TRBD1 agrees at 8 bases. The CDR3 is 13 amino acids. Germline values: CDR1 LGHDT, CDR2 YNNKEL (reference sequence). The V and J ends lost 4 bases and 10 bases, in that order; junction bases with no gene match: 8. The CDR3 DNA follows: TGTGCCAGCAGCCTTCACCAGGGGGCGCGAGCTTTCTTT. It codes for CASSLHQGARAFF.

Only one count was recorded for this clone. This chain connects TRBV4-3 to TRBJ2-7; 8 bases are a match to TRBD2. Per germline, CDR1 LGHNA and CDR2 YSLEER. The trim removed 1 base at V and 4 bases at J, leaving 6 bases unmatched. CDR3 length equals 15 residues. The CDR3 DNA reads as TGCGCCAGCAGCCAAGGGGCGGGGGGTATGTACGAGCAGTACTTC. Translated: CASSQGAGGMYEQYF.

The rearrangement links TRBV28 to TRBJ2-7, with 9 nucleotides matching TRBD1. This CDR3 is built from 16 residues. V lost 5 bases and J lost 1; bases outside the gene matches: 9. CDR1 is MDHEN, CDR2 SYDVKM, per germline. The CDR3 DNA sequence: TGTGCCAGCAGTCCCAACCGGGACAGGGCTTCCTACGAGCAGTACTTC. The encoded protein is CASSPNRDRASYEQYF.

V is TRBV10-1 and J is TRBJ2-7; 7 bases match TRBD1. Germline V gene data show CDR1 as WNHNN and CDR2 as SYGVQD (reference sequence). The CDR3 length is 13 residues. Trimming took 4 bases from V and 4 from J; bases not matched to a gene: 4. The CDR3 region has the DNA TGCGCCAGCAGTGCCACAGGGGAGTACGAGCAGTACTTC. Protein product: CASSATGEYEQYF.

This chain uses TRBV21-1 with TRBJ1-3. TRBV21-1 is a known pseudogene. CDR3 length equals 17 residues. The CDR3 sequence: CASSFVARVPSGNTIYF. The CDR3 DNA follows: TGTGCCAGCAGCTTTGTCGCCCGGGTTCCCTCTGGAAACACCATATATTTT.

The chain combines TRBV7-8 with TRBJ2-3, with TRBD2 identical over 11 bases. V was clipped by 2 bases and J by 0 bases; unmatched bases: 7. The CDR3 length is 18 residues. Germline assignment: CDR1 SGHVS and CDR2 FQNEAQ. The CDR3 DNA is TGTGCCAGCAGCTTATTTAGCGGGGGGGGTAAGAGCACAGATACGCAGTATTTT. Translating gives CASSLFSGGGKSTDTQYF.

J is TRBJ2-1 and V is TRBV24-1, with 9 bases that match TRBD2. Germline CDR1 and CDR2: KGHDR and SFDVKD. J lost 8 bases, V lost 6 bases, and 10 bases had no gene match. This CDR3 is built from 15 residues. The CDR3 loop is CATSISGGGTDEQFF. The CDR3 coding sequence is TGTGCCACCAGTATTAGCGGGGGAGGTACTGATGAGCAGTTCTTC.

J is TRBJ2-1 and V is TRBV27, with a weak D call TRBD2 (5 bases). The CDR3 runs 16 residues. CDR1 is MNHEY, CDR2 SMNVEV, per germline (reference sequence). Trimming removed 6 bases at V and 9 bases at J, with 24 bases between. CDR3 bases: TGTGCCAGCAGATCTGAGGGCACGGATCTTTGGGGTGAGCAGTTCTTC. This codes for CASRSEGTDLWGEQFF.

This clone has more than one count but fewer than ten. V usage is TRBV25-1 and J usage is TRBJ1-5, with D possibly being TRBD1 (5 bases). V lost 8 bases to trimming and J lost 0 bases, with 11 bases between them. The CDR3 sequence is 14 residues long. Germline CDR1 and CDR2: MGHDK and SYGVNS. The CDR3 protein is CASDPDSSNQPQHF. The DNA for the CDR3 is TGTGCCAGCGACCCCGACAGTAGCAATCAGCCCCAGCATTTT.

The CDR3 DNA reads TGTGCCAGCAGCCAAGATTGGACAGCTAATTCACCCCTCCACTTT. This translates into CASSQDWTANSPLHF. The J gene is TRBJ1-6, the V gene TRBV3-1 (or the pseudogene TRBV3-2), with D maybe TRBD1 (6 bases). V lost 0 bases and J lost 6, with 9 bases in between. This CDR3 is 15 amino acids long. The V gene's germline CDR1 is LGHDT and CDR2 YNNKEL (reference sequence).

V is TRBV4-3 and J is TRBJ2-2; D might be TRBD2 (7 bases). Germline V lookup: CDR1 LGHNA, CDR2 YSLEER. The CDR3 contains 16 residues. The V gene lost 4 bases and the J gene lost 5 bases, with 17 bases spanning the gap. The chain's CDR3 is CASSRGGGAVTGELFF. Written as DNA, the CDR3 is TGCGCCAGCAGCCGAGGTGGGGGGGCCGTGACCGGGGAGCTGTTTTTT.

The chain employs TRBV4-3 and TRBJ2-2; 7 positions match TRBD2. Germline V gene lookup returns CDR1 LGHNA and CDR2 YSLEER. V gave up 4 bases and J gave up 3 bases; unmatched junction bases: 8. The CDR3 runs 16 residues. CDR3 protein: CASSLSRGDHTGELFF. The CDR3 region has the DNA TGCGCCAGCAGCCTTTCCCGGGGGGACCACACCGGGGAGCTGTTTTTT.

The rearrangement uses TRBV15 and TRBJ1-1; D call uncertain. The CDR3 sequence is 17 residues long. Looked up from germline, CDR1 is LNHNV and CDR2 is YYDKDF (reference sequence). V was shortened by 0 bases and J by 6 bases, with 20 bases between the two germline ends. The CDR3 region is CATSRDYSGRLVSEAFF. CDR3 nucleotides: TGTGCCACCAGCAGAGATTACTCGGGGAGGCTAGTGTCTGAAGCTTTCTTT.

The V and J genes are TRBV27 and TRBJ2-5; weak D call: TRBD2 (5 bases). V was trimmed by 5 bases and J by 10 bases, leaving 20 bases between them. This CDR3 contains 14 residues. Per germline, CDR1 MNHEY and CDR2 SMNVEV (reference sequence). CDR3 sequence reads: CASSTDMEPRGQYF. As DNA, the CDR3 is TGTGCCAGCAGTACCGATATGGAACCCCGGGGCCAGTACTTC.

J is TRBJ1-2 and V is TRBV5-6; weak D call: TRBD1 (6 bases). Trimming removed 2 bases from V and 3 bases from J, with 11 bases in between. Germline loops: CDR1 SGHDT, CDR2 YYEEEE. There are 14 residues in the CDR3. The CDR3 is CASSFPGGHYGYTF. In nucleotides, the CDR3 is TGTGCCAGCAGCTTTCCTGGGGGCCACTATGGCTACACCTTC. Complete variable domain (other parts from reference TRBV5-6 and TRBJ1-2): DAGVTQSPTHLIKTRGQQVTLRCSPKSGHDTVSWYQQALGQGPQFIFQYYEEEERQRGNFPDRFSGHQFPNYSSELNVNALLLGDSALYLCASSFPGGHYGYTFGSGTRLTVV.

V gene TRBV7-9 combines with J gene TRBJ1-5, with D uncertain. This CDR3 region has 14 residues. V lost 2 bases and J 4 bases, leaving 9 bases between the germline ends. The germline V gene has CDR1 SEHNR and CDR2 FQNEAQ (reference sequence). CDR3 protein: CASSLFGGNQPQHF. The CDR3 DNA reads TGTGCCAGCAGCTTATTCGGCGGGAATCAGCCCCAGCATTTT.